This entry lists 6 T cell receptor beta chains sequenced from one sample in a study of PD-L1 blockade in urothelial cancer (TCRdb year 2017). Receptors were amplified or captured by the immunoSEQ multiplex PCR assay. Drawn from immuneACCESS, this table holds only the in-frame rearrangements with V and J called that TCRdb kept. Clones are partly lost; checked studies trace under half to an unresolved V gene and leave the rest unexplained. The sample table lists about 76,000 clones, roughly 90% of them with a count of one. Over 4% of the sample lies in the top ten. Sample time point, as interpreted from the label and publication: pretreatment peripheral blood. This sample comprised PBMCs, obtained around atezolizumab (anti-PD-L1) treatment. The origin of the receptors is a man aged 65 to 79 with urothelial cancer.

The gene calls are TRBV14 and TRBJ2-3; 8 nucleotides align to TRBD2. The CDR3 has 17 amino acids. V lost 1 base, J lost 2 bases, and 8 bases stayed unmatched. CDR1 is SGHDN and CDR2 is FVKESK in the germline V gene. The CDR3 nucleotides are TGTGCCAGCAGCCAAGGTCGGCTAGCGGGTGTCACAGATACGCAGTATTTT. This sequence encodes CASSQGRLAGVTDTQYF.

This chain connects TRBV4-2 to TRBJ2-7; perhaps TRBD2 as D (5 bases). Germline loops: CDR1 LGHNA, CDR2 YNFKEQ. V was shortened by 5 bases and J by 7 bases, with 15 bases between the two germline ends. This CDR3 comprises 13 residues. The CDR3 loop is CASSITSPGEQYF. CDR3 DNA sequence: TGTGCCAGCAGCATTACTAGTCCGGGGGAGCAGTACTTC.

This sequence joins TRBV2 and TRBJ2-1; D remains unclear. The CDR3 has 15 amino acids. The V end lost 6 bases, the J end lost 9 bases, and 21 bases lay between the germline ends. Germline V gives CDR1 SNHLY, CDR2 FYNNEI. The CDR3 is CASRPQAYKYGEQFF. In nucleotides, the CDR3 is TGTGCCAGCAGACCTCAGGCATACAAGTACGGTGAGCAGTTCTTC.

The chain carries TRBV7-7 and TRBJ2-3; D is perhaps TRBD1 (5 bases). CDR1 and CDR2 from the germline V gene are SSHAT and FNYEAQ (reference sequence). The CDR3 consists of 14 residues. Between the trimmed V and J ends, which lost 1 base and 4 bases, there was a span of 9 bases. The DNA of the CDR3 is TGTGCCAGCAGCTTAGGGCAGGGCCCAGATACGCAGTATTTT. This sequence encodes CASSLGQGPDTQYF.

The rearrangement uses TRBV7-8 and TRBJ2-5, with TRBD1 matching over 9 bases. Germline values: CDR1 SGHVS, CDR2 FQNEAQ. The trim removed 5 bases at V and 5 bases at J, leaving 15 bases unmatched. The CDR3 has 17 residues. In nucleotides, the CDR3 is TGTGCCAGCAGCCGAGCGTCCGGGACAGGGTTACCCGAGACCCAGTACTTC. Encoded protein: CASSRASGTGLPETQYF.

This clone was recorded a few times. The rearrangement links TRBV7-9 to TRBJ1-2; 7 bases are shared with TRBD1. The junction had 3 bases not matched to a gene; V was cut back by 3 bases and J by 2 bases. CDR3 length equals 14 residues. CDR1 and CDR2 (germline): SEHNR, FQNEAQ (reference sequence). The CDR3 loop reads CASSFGTANYGYTF. The CDR3 DNA reads TGTGCCAGCAGCTTCGGGACAGCCAACTATGGCTACACCTTC.